This entry lists 21 T cell receptor beta chains sequenced from one sample in a study of regulatory T cells in long-lasting Graves disease. Sample time point: newly diagnosed GD, antithyroid drugs for less than 3 months. TCR sequences were obtained from RNA taken from PBMCs. Relying on iRepertoire HTBI primers and Arm-PCR of CDR3 regions, the team built TCR beta libraries. From the multiplex PCR reads, TCRdb called clonotypes with MiXCR, one entry per CDR3 protein. Among around 250,000 distinct CDR3 sequences listed, roughly 21% were seen once. The starting material was peripheral blood mononuclear cells (PBMCs), obtained at new diagnosis, from a patient treated with antithyroid drugs. The receptors shown here come from a female donor with Graves disease.

This clonotype was seen repeatedly, ten times or more. The gene calls are TRBV11-2 and TRBJ2-5, with a tentative D call TRBD1 (7 bases). V lost 4 bases to trimming and J lost 5 bases, with 14 bases between them. This CDR3 comprises 14 residues. Germline loops: CDR1 SGHAT, CDR2 FQNNGV. CDR3 residues: CASSSQGGRETQYF. CDR3 nucleotides: TGTGCCAGCAGCTCTCAGGGGGGTAGGGAGACCCAGTACTTC.

The chain couples TRBV28 to TRBJ2-6, with D perhaps TRBD1 or TRBD2 (6 bases each). The CDR3 is 18 amino acids. V lost 7 bases, J lost 0 bases, and 19 bases lay in between. Germline V gene lookup returns CDR1 MDHEN and CDR2 SYDVKM. The CDR3, as DNA: TGTGCCAGCACCCCTCACGGGGGCCGGCCCTCTGGGGCCAACGTCCTGACTTTC. Translated: CASTPHGGRPSGANVLTF.

This clonotype occurred many times. This chain's CDR3 is CSARRAGGGETQYF. As DNA, the CDR3 is TGCAGTGCTAGACGCGCGGGAGGCGGAGAGACCCAGTACTTC. The chain employs TRBV20-1 and TRBJ2-5; 8 nucleotides agree with TRBD2. The CDR3 consists of 14 residues. V lost 2 bases to trimming and J lost 4 bases; unmatched junction nucleotides: 6. The germline V gene has CDR1 DFQATT and CDR2 SNEGSKA (reference sequence).

This clonotype appeared many times. The J gene is TRBJ2-7, the V gene TRBV20-1; 7 nucleotides line up with TRBD2. The germline CDR1 and CDR2 sequences are DFQATT and SNEGSKA (reference sequence). V dropped 5 bases and J dropped 3; count of bases not matched to a gene: 7. CDR3 length: 13 amino acids. The CDR3: CSAGEGRIYEQYF. CDR3 nucleotide sequence: TGCAGTGCTGGGGAGGGACGGATCTACGAGCAGTACTTC.

The chain employs TRBV10-3 and TRBJ1-1; 10 nucleotides align to TRBD1. Germline assignment: CDR1 ENHRY and CDR2 SYGVKD. The CDR3 sequence is 12 residues long. Germline trimming cut 6 bases from V and 8 bases from J; bases unmatched to any gene: 3. The CDR3 DNA reads TGTGCCATCAGCCCGGGACAGGGGGAAGCTTTCTTT. Translating it yields CAISPGQGEAFF.

This clonotype was recorded only once. V gene TRBV10-1 combines with J gene TRBJ1-5; D is perhaps TRBD1 (6 bases). Germline assignment: CDR1 WNHNN and CDR2 SYGVQD (reference sequence). V dropped 6 bases and J dropped 4 bases, with 16 bases sitting between them. This CDR3 has 15 residues. DNA of the CDR3: TGCGCCAGCAGAACTTACCGGGACACAAATCAGCCCCAGCATTTT. Protein: CASRTYRDTNQPQHF.

This clonotype was seen more than once but under ten times. The chain employs TRBV9 and TRBJ1-1; D ambiguous. Trimming left V 5 bases short and J 3 bases short, with 17 bases between. The germline V gene has CDR1 SGDLS and CDR2 YYNGEE. This CDR3 has 15 residues. The CDR3 DNA follows: TGTGCCAGCAGTCGTTCTCTAACAACCGACACTGAAGCTTTCTTT. Amino acid sequence: CASSRSLTTDTEAFF.

This clonotype occurred many times. The rearrangement uses TRBV5-6 and TRBJ2-7; D remains ambiguous. Per the germline V gene, CDR1 is SGHDT and CDR2 is YYEEEE. The CDR3 runs 14 residues. With 4 bases removed from V and 2 bases from J, the gap between germline ends came to 13 bases. The CDR3: CASSVGPSTYEQYF. The CDR3 nucleotides are TGTGCCAGCAGCGTGGGTCCCTCCACCTACGAGCAGTACTTC.

This clonotype came up a few times. A much larger clone differs by one base, so this may be a read error. The CDR3 region has the DNA TGTGCCACTCTGCGGGGGGCGGGTACGCAGTATTTT. Translated, it gives CATLRGAGTQYF. The chain joins TRBV11-2 to TRBJ2-3, with 8 bases matching TRBD2. Looked up from germline, CDR1 is SGHAT and CDR2 is FQNNGV. Trimming removed 10 bases from V and 8 bases from J; junction bases left unmatched: 8. There are 12 residues in the CDR3.

This clonotype has ten or more counts. This chain uses TRBV29-1 with TRBJ2-3; D may correspond to TRBD1 or TRBD2 (5 bases each). Germline V gene sequence: CDR1 SQVTM, CDR2 ANQGSEA. Deletions cut 5 bases from V and 1 base from J, with 13 bases between. The CDR3 is made up of 14 amino acids. The CDR3 DNA is TGCAGCGTTAAGCAGGGCGGGCGCACAGATACGCAGTATTTT. Protein sequence: CSVKQGGRTDTQYF.

At least ten counts were recorded for this clonotype. V usage is TRBV3-1 and J usage is TRBJ1-1; D gene uncertain. Germline V gene lookup returns CDR1 LGHDT and CDR2 YNNKEL (reference sequence). The length of the CDR3 is 13 residues. The V and J ends lost 2 bases and 4 bases respectively, with 8 bases between them. CDR3 residues: CASSQYRSTEAFF. In nucleotides, the CDR3 is TGTGCCAGCAGCCAATACAGATCCACTGAAGCTTTCTTT.

At least ten counts were recorded for this clonotype. The chain joins TRBV20-1 to TRBJ2-3; 9 bases are shared with TRBD2. This CDR3 comprises 15 residues. V lost 6 bases to trimming and J lost 4 bases; unmatched junction nucleotides: 11. Per the germline V gene, CDR1 is DFQATT and CDR2 is SNEGSKA (reference sequence). The CDR3: CSAETSGQAPDTQYF. The CDR3 nucleotides read TGCAGTGCCGAGACTAGCGGACAAGCCCCAGATACGCAGTATTTT.

A note on this clonotype: It is likely a read error: a sequence one base away is far more abundant. The rearrangement joins TRBV7-2 to TRBJ2-7, with D uncertain. With 4 bases removed from V and 5 bases from J, the gap between germline ends came to 15 bases. Germline loops: CDR1 SGHTA, CDR2 FQGNSA. The CDR3 sequence is 14 residues long. CDR3 bases: TGTGCCAGCAGCTCCAGTTGGGCCGGCAACGAGCAGTACTTC. Translated, it gives CASSSSWAGNEQYF.

As regards this clonotype: This likely reflects a read error, since a far larger clone is one base away. V gene TRBV11-2 combines with J gene TRBJ2-1; 12 nucleotides match TRBD2. The CDR3 is made up of 15 amino acids. Per germline, CDR1 SGHAT and CDR2 FQNNGV. With V trimmed by 5 bases and J by 6 bases, 5 bases remained unmatched. CDR3 coding DNA: TGTGCCAGCAGCCCGGGGGGACTAGCGGGCAATGAGCAGTTCTTC. It encodes CASSPGGLAGNEQFF.

This clonotype was seen more than once but under ten times. A clone one base away is much larger, so this may be a read error. No conserved phenylalanine or tryptophan ends this CDR3, so it is likely a read error. The chain has TRBV6-5 and TRBJ2-2, with 9 bases that match TRBD2. V lost 0 bases to trimming and J lost 2 bases; unmatched junction nucleotides: 4. The CDR3 covers 17 residues. Germline V gene data show CDR1 as MNHEY and CDR2 as SVGAGI. This CDR3 is CASSYSGLAGNTGELFL. CDR3 bases: TGTGCCAGCAGTTACTCTGGGCTAGCGGGAAACACCGGGGAGCTGTTTCTT.

This clonotype was picked up a small number of times. A read error may produce the germline difference seen at one junction end. J is TRBJ2-5 and V is TRBV6-2 or TRBV6-3; TRBD2 might be the D (6 bases). Germline V gene data show CDR1 as MNHEY and CDR2 as SVGEGT. This CDR3 is built from 13 residues. DNA of the CDR3: TGTGCCAGCAGTGACTCGGGGGTCGAGACCCAGTACTTC. Protein product: CASSDSGVETQYF.

This clonotype was picked up many times. The gene calls are TRBV6-1 and TRBJ2-7, with 9 positions matching TRBD2. The CDR3 covers 12 residues. Per germline, CDR1 MNHNS and CDR2 SASEGT. Trimming cost V 6 bases and J 5 bases; bases outside gene matches: 2. CDR3 protein: CASRREGNEQYF. In nucleotides, the CDR3 is TGTGCCAGCAGGCGGGAGGGGAACGAGCAGTACTTC.

This clonotype was seen ten or more times. The CDR3 bases are TGTGCCAGCAGCTTAGGGGTCATCACAGATACGCAGTATTTT. Its translation is CASSLGVITDTQYF. The V gene is TRBV7-8, the J gene TRBJ2-3; D ambiguous. The length of the CDR3 is 14 residues. Germline assignment: CDR1 SGHVS and CDR2 FQNEAQ. Trimming shortened V by 1 base and J by 2 bases, and 7 bases separated the two germline ends.

The table lists this clonotype with many counts. This chain joins TRBV6-1 and TRBJ2-5; D is ambiguous. There are 13 residues in the CDR3. V lost 5 bases to trimming and J lost 3 bases, with 10 bases between them. From germline, CDR1 is MNHNS and CDR2 SASEGT. This CDR3 is CASSPRWEETQYF. CDR3 nucleotide sequence: TGTGCCAGCAGTCCCCGATGGGAAGAGACCCAGTACTTC.

This clonotype was recorded a few times. The rearrangement joins TRBV14 to TRBJ1-1, with D uncertain. This CDR3 has 14 residues. With 6 bases removed from V and 4 bases from J, the gap between germline ends came to 15 bases. Germline V gene sequence: CDR1 SGHDN, CDR2 FVKESK. This CDR3 reads CASRPSNSGTEAFF. CDR3 DNA: TGTGCCAGCAGGCCATCGAACTCGGGCACTGAAGCTTTCTTT.

The table lists this clonotype with many counts. The genes are TRBV20-1 and TRBJ1-2; 7 nucleotides align to TRBD1. This CDR3 is 14 amino acids long. Per germline, CDR1 DFQATT and CDR2 SNEGSKA (reference sequence). V shed 2 bases, J shed 4 bases, and the junction held 7 bases outside the gene matches. Here the CDR3 reads CSARPGTGAYGYTF. CDR3 DNA sequence: TGCAGTGCTAGACCCGGTACAGGGGCCTATGGCTACACCTTC.